Below are 8 T cell receptor beta chains sequenced from a single sample in a study of radiotherapy plus CTLA-4 blockade in lung cancer. TCRdb's copy holds only in-frame clones and misses some; the assay was immunoSEQ multiplex PCR. This sample has about 24,000 clones, with 60% to 75% found just once. Specimen: peripheral blood, collected from a patient treated with radiotherapy plus ipilimumab. The receptors originated from a human donor with non-small cell lung cancer whose response to radiotherapy plus ipilimumab could not be evaluated.

The chain joins TRBV14 to TRBJ2-1, with 10 nucleotides matching TRBD2. Germline trimming cut 0 bases from V and 9 bases from J; bases unmatched to any gene: 8. From germline, CDR1 is SGHDN and CDR2 FVKESK. This CDR3 spans 16 amino acids. CDR3 DNA sequence: TGTGCCAGCAGCCAAGATCGGCTAGCGGGGGCTAGTGAGCAGTTCTTC. This gives the protein CASSQDRLAGASEQFF.

V is TRBV7-8 and J is TRBJ1-2; 9 nucleotides agree with TRBD1. With 6 bases clipped from V and 4 bases from J, the junction kept 9 bases outside the gene matches. The V gene's germline CDR1 is SGHVS and CDR2 FQNEAQ. The CDR3 contains 15 residues. DNA for the CDR3: TGTGCCAGCAGTCCCGAGCGGACAGGGGTCTATGGCTACACCTTC. It encodes CASSPERTGVYGYTF.

The chain couples TRBV9 to TRBJ2-5, with 7 positions matching TRBD2. The J call is in doubt because the DNA end fits TRBJ2-7 better. Germline CDR1 and CDR2: SGDLS and YYNGEE. This CDR3 contains 16 residues. The CDR3 sequence is CASSAAGMGLSYEQYF. DNA for the CDR3: TGTGCCAGCAGCGCAGCCGGTATGGGACTATCCTACGAGCAGTACTTC.

This clone turned up a few times. V and J are TRBV29-1 and TRBJ1-4; D gene unclear. The CDR3 is made up of 14 amino acids. The V gene's germline CDR1 is SQVTM and CDR2 ANQGSEA. The ends were cut back, 5 bases at V and 8 bases at J, with 18 bases in the middle. CDR3 region: CSVIPGSLGEKLFF. In DNA form, the CDR3 reads TGCAGCGTTATCCCCGGGTCCCTAGGCGAAAAACTGTTTTTT.

V usage is TRBV18 and J usage is TRBJ2-1; 8 bases align to TRBD1. Trimming cost V 1 base and J 4 bases; bases outside gene matches: 3. The CDR3 spans 15 residues. Germline CDR1 reads KGHSH; CDR2 reads LQKENI. The CDR3 sequence is CASSPLGQAYNEQFF. CDR3 DNA: TGTGCCAGCTCACCACTGGGACAGGCTTACAATGAGCAGTTCTTC.

The chain couples TRBV5-4 to TRBJ2-7; 8 positions match TRBD2. Germline trimming cut 0 bases from V and 6 bases from J; bases unmatched to any gene: 8. Germline V lookup: CDR1 SGHNT, CDR2 YYREEE (reference sequence). The CDR3 covers 15 residues. The CDR3 bases are TGTGCCAGCAGCTTGGATGCGGGAGGTCGGGGCGAGCAGTACTTC. Translation gives CASSLDAGGRGEQYF.

The genes are TRBV27 and TRBJ2-7, with 9 bases aligning to TRBD2. The V gene end was trimmed by 3 bases and the J gene end by 3 bases; junction bases not matched to a gene: 6. Germline V gene lookup returns CDR1 MNHEY and CDR2 SMNVEV (reference sequence). CDR3 length: 15 residues. CDR3 DNA sequence: TGTGCCAGCAGTTTGGCCGGGACTAGCAGCTACGAGCAGTACTTC. Its protein is CASSLAGTSSYEQYF.

The chain employs TRBV5-4 and TRBJ2-1, with D unresolved. The CDR3 is 15 residues long. V was shortened by 0 bases and J by 0 bases, with 7 bases between the two germline ends. The germline gives CDR1 SGHNT, CDR2 YYREEE (reference sequence). CDR3 in DNA: TGTGCCAGCAGCTTGGACCCGAGCTCCTACAATGAGCAGTTCTTC. Protein: CASSLDPSSYNEQFF.